Below, 27 T cell receptor beta chains from the same sample are listed, as sequenced in a study of control samples from healthy donors and cancer patients. The protocol was immunoSEQ multiplex PCR, while the TCRdb copy is restricted to in-frame clones and leaves out a portion. Counted here are about 48,000 clones, about 94% occurring once; the ten biggest clones make up roughly a quarter. The sample consisted of PBMCs. These receptor sequences come from a woman between 45 and 65 years old with head and neck cancer.

The chain links TRBV20-1 to TRBJ1-5; D not resolved. This CDR3 is 13 amino acids long. Germline CDR1 is DFQATT and CDR2 is SNEGSKA (reference sequence). The ends were cut back, 3 bases at V and 0 bases at J, with 6 bases in the middle. The CDR3 protein is CSASSISNQPQHF. The CDR3 DNA sequence: TGCAGTGCTAGTTCTATTAGCAATCAGCCCCAGCATTTT.

The chain's CDR3 is CASSQGTSDEQYF. DNA for the CDR3: TGTGCCAGCTCACAAGGGACATCGGACGAGCAGTACTTC. This chain joins TRBV18 and TRBJ2-7, with D perhaps matching TRBD1 (6 bases). Germline assignment: CDR1 KGHSH and CDR2 LQKENI. The CDR3 consists of 13 residues. Trimming took off 4 bases at V and 5 bases at J, with 12 bases between the two ends.

V gene TRBV6-5 combines with J gene TRBJ2-7; 8 bases line up with TRBD1. Trimming at V came to 8 bases and at J to 6 bases, leaving 6 bases not matched to a gene. The V gene's germline CDR1 is MNHEY and CDR2 SVGAGI. CDR3 length equals 12 residues. Here the CDR3 reads CASASDRGEQYF. The CDR3 DNA reads as TGTGCCAGCGCCTCCGACAGGGGCGAGCAGTACTTC.

V is TRBV3-1 (or the pseudogene TRBV3-2) and J is TRBJ1-3; no reliable D call. CDR1 LGHDT and CDR2 YNNKEL come from the germline V gene (reference sequence). This CDR3 comprises 13 residues. Between the trimmed V and J ends, which lost 0 bases and 4 bases, there was a span of 4 bases. For the CDR3, the DNA is TGTGCCAGCAGCCAAGATCCGGGAAACACCATATATTTT. As protein: CASSQDPGNTIYF.

The rearrangement joins TRBV24-1 to TRBJ1-1; D gene unclear. Germline loops: CDR1 KGHDR, CDR2 SFDVKD. With 1 base removed from V and 1 base from J, the gap between germline ends came to 3 bases. This CDR3 has 13 amino acids. The CDR3 protein is CATSDLENTEAFF. The CDR3 DNA reads TGTGCCACCAGTGATTTAGAGAACACTGAAGCTTTCTTT.

This chain connects TRBV7-2 to TRBJ2-3; TRBD1 aligns across 11 bases. The CDR3 spans 16 residues. From germline, CDR1 is SGHTA and CDR2 FQGNSA. V lost 5 bases and J lost 1; bases outside the gene matches: 5. The CDR3 is CASSTDRGHGTDTQYF. As DNA, the CDR3 is TGTGCCAGCAGCACGGACAGGGGGCACGGCACAGATACGCAGTATTTT.

The J gene is TRBJ1-4, the V gene TRBV7-9; 8 bases agree with TRBD1. The CDR3 spans 14 residues. Trimming at V came to 2 bases and at J to 8 bases, leaving 4 bases not matched to a gene. CDR1 is SEHNR, CDR2 FQNEAQ, per germline (reference sequence). CDR3 DNA sequence: TGTGCCAGCAGCTTACAGGGGGCGCGGGAAAAACTGTTTTTT. Translated: CASSLQGAREKLFF.

Remarks on this clone: Compared with germline, one end of the junction differs, possibly owing to a read error. V usage is TRBV10-1 and J usage is TRBJ2-5; D perhaps matches TRBD2 (6 bases). The CDR3 is made up of 14 amino acids. From germline, CDR1 is WNHNN and CDR2 SYGVQD (reference sequence). CDR3 sequence: CAGSEGGGEETQYF. The CDR3 DNA reads as TGCGCCGGCAGTGAGGGTGGAGGGGAAGAGACCCAGTACTTC.

This rearrangement joins TRBV16 to TRBJ1-2; D unclear. V was clipped by 8 bases and J by 2 bases, with 9 bases between them. Germline V gene lookup returns CDR1 KGHSY and CDR2 FQNENV. The CDR3 runs to 12 residues. Here the CDR3 reads CASSLTNYGYTF. CDR3 sequence (DNA): TGTGCCAGCTCATTAACCAACTATGGCTACACCTTC. The full variable domain, its missing parts supplied by reference TRBV16 and TRBJ1-2, is GEEVAQTPKHLVRGEGQKAKLYCAPIKGHSYVFWYQQVLKNEFKFLISFQNENVFDETGMPKERFSAKCLPNSPCSLEIQATKLEDSAVYFCASSLTNYGYTFGSGTRLTVV.

The chain recombines TRBV10-3 with TRBJ2-2; 10 bases are shared with TRBD2. From germline, CDR1 is ENHRY and CDR2 SYGVKD. The junction had 8 bases not matched to a gene; V was cut back by 4 bases and J by 3 bases. This CDR3 is 17 amino acids long. CDR3 nucleotide sequence: TGTGCCATCAGTGCGACAAGCGGGGGGGCCGACACCGGGGAGCTGTTTTTT. This encodes CAISATSGGADTGELFF.

This clone was recorded only once. The chain links TRBV28 to TRBJ2-3; 8 bases are shared with TRBD1. This CDR3 region has 15 residues. Germline V gene sequence: CDR1 MDHEN, CDR2 SYDVKM. V lost 6 bases to trimming and J lost 0 bases; unmatched junction nucleotides: 5. CDR3 in amino acids: CASSADRVSTDTQYF. The CDR3, as DNA: TGTGCCAGCAGCGCGGACAGGGTGAGCACAGATACGCAGTATTTT.

The chain employs TRBV5-5 and TRBJ2-6; unclear D gene. V gave up 0 bases and J gave up 0 bases, with 10 bases separating them. Per germline, CDR1 SGHKS and CDR2 YYEKEE (reference sequence). The CDR3 runs to 17 residues. CDR3 in amino acids: CASSLDIWSSGANVLTF. The CDR3 nucleotides are TGTGCCAGCAGCTTGGACATTTGGAGCTCTGGGGCCAACGTCCTGACTTTC.

The rearrangement links TRBV5-4 to TRBJ2-5; possible D gene TRBD1, 6 bases. V shed 3 bases and J shed 5 bases, with 14 bases lying between them. The CDR3 extends over 14 amino acids. The germline CDR1 and CDR2 sequences are SGHNT and YYREEE (reference sequence). For the CDR3, the DNA is TGTGCCAGCAGCTCCTCGTGGGGGCATGAGACCCAGTACTTC. Amino acids: CASSSSWGHETQYF. Variable domain in full (rest from reference TRBV5-4 and TRBJ2-5): ETGVTQSPTHLIKTRGQQVTLRCSSQSGHNTVSWYQQALGQGPQFIFQYYREEENGRGNFPPRFSGLQFPNYSSELNVNALELDDSALYLCASSSSWGHETQYFGPGTRLLVL.

With regard to this clone: An end of the junction differs from the germline gene, which may be a read error. Other DNA sequences in this specimen translate into the identical CDR3. The chain links TRBV7-2 to TRBJ2-5; D is undetermined. The germline gives CDR1 SGHTA, CDR2 FQGNSA. The CDR3 has 11 amino acids. The CDR3 loop reads CASSSQISQYF. DNA for the CDR3: TGCGCCAGCAGCTCCCAGATCAGCCAGTACTTC.

The chain joins TRBV7-3 to TRBJ2-2, with 16 nucleotides matching TRBD2. The germline CDR1 and CDR2 sequences are SGHTA and FQGTGA. CDR3 size: 21 residues. The V and J ends lost 4 bases and 1 base, in that order; junction bases with no gene match: 12. DNA for the CDR3: TGTGCCAGCAGCTCTTACCCCGGGACTAGCGGGAGGGCCGGGAACACCGGGGAGCTGTTTTTT. It is translated as CASSSYPGTSGRAGNTGELFF.

The chain couples TRBV5-5 to TRBJ1-1; 9 bases match TRBD1. The CDR3 runs 15 residues. CDR1 is SGHKS, CDR2 YYEKEE, per germline (reference sequence). Trimming cost V 3 bases and J 4 bases; bases outside gene matches: 7. This CDR3 is CASSSGTGLVTEAFF. CDR3 bases: TGTGCCAGCAGCTCCGGGACAGGGCTGGTCACTGAAGCTTTCTTT.

This chain joins TRBV27 and TRBJ1-2; TRBD1 agrees at 7 bases. The CDR3 consists of 17 residues. Germline assignment: CDR1 MNHEY and CDR2 SMNVEV (reference sequence). After removal of 3 bases from V and 0 bases from J, the junction contained 10 bases not matched to a gene. CDR3 in DNA: TGTGCCAGCAGTTTGGTAGGGGGCGATTTTTCTAACTATGGCTACACCTTC. Encoded protein: CASSLVGGDFSNYGYTF.

The gene calls are TRBV7-3 and TRBJ2-1; 8 positions match TRBD2. Germline trimming cut 5 bases from V and 3 bases from J; bases unmatched to any gene: 6. This CDR3 spans 15 amino acids. The germline gives CDR1 SGHTA, CDR2 FQGTGA. The CDR3 spells CASSPTSGSYNEQFF. The CDR3 bases are TGTGCCAGCAGCCCCACTAGCGGAAGCTACAATGAGCAGTTCTTC.

The chain employs TRBV6-5 and TRBJ1-2; TRBD1 agrees at 8 bases. Germline CDR1 and CDR2: MNHEY and SVGAGI. J gave up 5 bases and V 7 bases, and 6 bases lay outside the gene matches. The CDR3 runs to 13 residues. The CDR3 nucleotides are TGTGCCAGCACCGAGGGACAGGTATATGGCTACACCTTC. Protein product: CASTEGQVYGYTF.

The chain is built from TRBV6-6 and TRBJ1-1, with D hard to call. V shed 5 bases and J shed 0 bases, with 16 bases lying between them. Germline-derived CDR1 and CDR2 are MNHNY and SVGAGI (reference sequence). There are 16 residues in the CDR3. CDR3: CASSPSLRGMNTEAFF. In DNA form, the CDR3 reads TGTGCCAGCAGTCCCTCCTTGAGAGGAATGAACACTGAAGCTTTCTTT.

This chain connects TRBV24-1 to TRBJ2-5; 8 nucleotides align to TRBD2. This CDR3 is 15 amino acids long. With 4 bases clipped from V and 2 bases from J, the junction kept 5 bases outside the gene matches. Germline V gene data show CDR1 as KGHDR and CDR2 as SFDVKD. In DNA, the CDR3 is TGTGCCACCAGTGACCCTCCTAGCGGGCAAGAGACCCAGTACTTC. Amino acids: CATSDPPSGQETQYF.

In nucleotides, the CDR3 is TGTGCCAGCAGTTTATCTACAGGGACAGTGTCTTATGGCTACACCTTC. Its translation: CASSLSTGTVSYGYTF. This sequence joins TRBV27 and TRBJ1-2; 7 bases map to TRBD1. The V gene's germline CDR1 is MNHEY and CDR2 SMNVEV (reference sequence). The CDR3 is 16 residues long. Trimming took 0 bases from V and 5 from J; bases not matched to a gene: 9.

The chain employs TRBV19 and TRBJ2-2; 9 bases fit TRBD1. The CDR3 covers 17 residues. Trimming removed 6 bases from V and 3 bases from J; junction bases left unmatched: 11. CDR1 LNHDA and CDR2 SQIVND come from the germline V gene (reference sequence). CDR3 sequence: CASRNPDRGRYTGELFF. For the CDR3, the DNA is TGTGCCAGTAGAAACCCAGACAGGGGGAGGTACACCGGGGAGCTGTTTTTT.

The chain links TRBV7-9 to TRBJ2-7, with D maybe TRBD1 (5 bases). This CDR3 has 15 residues. V gave up 4 bases and J gave up 0 bases, with 13 bases separating them. Germline lookup yields CDR1 SEHNR and CDR2 FQNEAQ (reference sequence). This CDR3 is CASSSSRVASYEQYF. CDR3 DNA sequence: TGTGCCAGCAGCTCCTCCAGGGTCGCCTCCTACGAGCAGTACTTC. The whole variable domain, remainder taken from reference TRBV7-9 and TRBJ2-7, is DTGVSQNPRHKITKRGQNVTFRCDPISEHNRLYWYRQTLGQGPEFLTYFQNEAQLEKSRLLSDRFSAERPKGSFSTLEIQRTEQGDSAMYLCASSSSRVASYEQYFGPGTRLTVT.

This rearrangement joins TRBV19 to TRBJ2-5; the D is unclear. Trimming shortened V by 0 bases and J by 2 bases, and 10 bases separated the two germline ends. Germline V lookup: CDR1 LNHDA, CDR2 SQIVND (reference sequence). This CDR3 spans 15 amino acids. The CDR3 region has the DNA TGTGCCAGTAGTATAGAACGGGCCAGACAAGAGACCCAGTACTTC. Encoded protein: CASSIERARQETQYF.

CDR3 amino acids: CASVRASGETQYF. DNA for the CDR3: TGTGCCAGCGTTAGGGCTAGCGGAGAGACCCAGTACTTC. V gene TRBV2 combines with J gene TRBJ2-5; 7 bases map to TRBD2. Germline trimming cut 8 bases from V and 4 bases from J; bases unmatched to any gene: 7. Looked up from germline, CDR1 is SNHLY and CDR2 is FYNNEI. CDR3 length: 13 amino acids.

This chain uses TRBV7-3 with TRBJ2-2; D remains ambiguous. Trimming cost V 1 base and J 0 bases, with 3 bases left between them. Germline-derived CDR1 and CDR2 are SGHTA and FQGTGA. The CDR3 has 14 residues. The CDR3 protein is CASSLKANTGELFF. The DNA of the CDR3 is TGTGCCAGCAGCTTAAAAGCGAACACCGGGGAGCTGTTTTTT.